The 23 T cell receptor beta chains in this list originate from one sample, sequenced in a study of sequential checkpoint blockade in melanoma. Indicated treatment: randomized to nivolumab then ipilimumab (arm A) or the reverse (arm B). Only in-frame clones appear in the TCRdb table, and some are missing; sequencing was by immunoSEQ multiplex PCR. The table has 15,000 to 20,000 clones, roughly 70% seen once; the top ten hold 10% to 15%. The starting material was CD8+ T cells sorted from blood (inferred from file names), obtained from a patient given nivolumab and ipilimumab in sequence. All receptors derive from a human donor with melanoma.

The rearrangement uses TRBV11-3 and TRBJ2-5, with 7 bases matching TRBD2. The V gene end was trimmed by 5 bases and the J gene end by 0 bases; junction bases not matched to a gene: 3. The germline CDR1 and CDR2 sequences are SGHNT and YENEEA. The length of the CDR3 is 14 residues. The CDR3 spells CASSGLEYQETQYF. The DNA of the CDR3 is TGTGCCAGCAGCGGACTAGAGTACCAAGAGACCCAGTACTTC.

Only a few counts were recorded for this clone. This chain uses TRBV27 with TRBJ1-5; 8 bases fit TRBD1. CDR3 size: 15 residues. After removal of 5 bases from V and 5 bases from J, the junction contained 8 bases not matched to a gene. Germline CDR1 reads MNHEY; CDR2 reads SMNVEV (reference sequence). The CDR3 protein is CASSPDRGEDQPQHF. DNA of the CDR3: TGTGCCAGCAGTCCCGACAGGGGTGAGGATCAGCCCCAGCATTTT.

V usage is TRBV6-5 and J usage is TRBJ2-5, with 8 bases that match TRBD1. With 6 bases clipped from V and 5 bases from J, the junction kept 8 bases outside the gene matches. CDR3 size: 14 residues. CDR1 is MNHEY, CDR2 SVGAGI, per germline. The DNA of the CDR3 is TGTGCCAGCAGAAGTAGGACAGGGCGCGAGACCCAGTACTTC. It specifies CASRSRTGRETQYF.

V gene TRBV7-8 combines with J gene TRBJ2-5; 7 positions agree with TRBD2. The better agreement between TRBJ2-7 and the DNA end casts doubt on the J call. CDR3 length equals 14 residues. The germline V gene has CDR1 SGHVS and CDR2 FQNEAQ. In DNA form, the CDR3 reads TGTGCCAGCAGCGGTCAGCGGGGCTCCTACGAGCAGTACTTC. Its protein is CASSGQRGSYEQYF.

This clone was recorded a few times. The CDR3 DNA reads as TGTGCCAGCAGCCGCGATTATTATAGCAATCAGCCCCAGCATTTT. Encoded protein: CASSRDYYSNQPQHF. This chain connects TRBV11-2 to TRBJ1-5; D is ambiguous. The CDR3 totals 15 residues. The V and J ends lost 5 bases and 0 bases respectively, with 11 bases between them. Germline CDR1 SGHAT, CDR2 FQNNGV.

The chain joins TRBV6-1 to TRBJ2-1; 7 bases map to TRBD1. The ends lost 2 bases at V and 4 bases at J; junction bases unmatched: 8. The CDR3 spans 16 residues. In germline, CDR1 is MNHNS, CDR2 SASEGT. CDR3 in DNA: TGTGCCAGCAGTGAACAAGGGGGCTTTGGGTACAATGAGCAGTTCTTC. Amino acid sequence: CASSEQGGFGYNEQFF.

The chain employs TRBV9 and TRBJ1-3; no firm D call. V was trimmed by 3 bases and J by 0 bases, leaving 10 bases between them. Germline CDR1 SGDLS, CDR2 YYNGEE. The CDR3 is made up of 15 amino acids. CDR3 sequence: CASSAYSDSGNTIYF. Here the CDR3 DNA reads TGTGCCAGCAGCGCCTACAGTGACTCTGGAAACACCATATATTTT.

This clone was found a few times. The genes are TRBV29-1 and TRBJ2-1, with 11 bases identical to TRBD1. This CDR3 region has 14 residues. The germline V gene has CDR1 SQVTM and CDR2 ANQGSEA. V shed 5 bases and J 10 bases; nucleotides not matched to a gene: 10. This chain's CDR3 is CSVPPGQGAIEQFF. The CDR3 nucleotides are TGCAGCGTTCCCCCCGGACAGGGGGCCATAGAGCAGTTCTTC.

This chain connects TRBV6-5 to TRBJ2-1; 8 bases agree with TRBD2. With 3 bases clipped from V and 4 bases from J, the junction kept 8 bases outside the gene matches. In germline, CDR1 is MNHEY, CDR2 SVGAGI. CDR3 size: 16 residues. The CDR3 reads CASSYLRGGLYNEQFF. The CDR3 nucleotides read TGTGCCAGCAGTTATCTACGGGGGGGCCTTTACAATGAGCAGTTCTTC.

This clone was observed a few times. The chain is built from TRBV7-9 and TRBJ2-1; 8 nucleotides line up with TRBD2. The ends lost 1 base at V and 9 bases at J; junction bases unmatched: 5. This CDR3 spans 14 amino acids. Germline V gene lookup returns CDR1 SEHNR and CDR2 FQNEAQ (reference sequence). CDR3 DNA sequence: TGTGCCAGCAGCTTAGGGGGACTAGGTGCTGAGCAGTTCTTC. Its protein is CASSLGGLGAEQFF.

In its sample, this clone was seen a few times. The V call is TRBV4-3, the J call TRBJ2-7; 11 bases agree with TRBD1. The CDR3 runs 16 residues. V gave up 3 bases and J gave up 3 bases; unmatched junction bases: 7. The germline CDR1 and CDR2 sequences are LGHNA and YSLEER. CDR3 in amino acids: CASSQARTGGYYEQYF. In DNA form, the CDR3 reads TGCGCCAGCAGCCAGGCCCGGACAGGGGGCTACTACGAGCAGTACTTC.

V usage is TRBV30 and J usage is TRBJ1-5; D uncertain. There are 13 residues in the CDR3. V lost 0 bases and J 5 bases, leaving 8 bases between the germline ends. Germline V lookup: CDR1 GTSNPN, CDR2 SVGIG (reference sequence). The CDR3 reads CAWSVDRDQPQHF. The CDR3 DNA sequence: TGTGCCTGGAGTGTAGATCGGGATCAGCCCCAGCATTTT.

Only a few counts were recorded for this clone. This chain's CDR3 is CASSLVAVEAFF. CDR3 coding DNA: TGTGCCAGCAGCTTAGTAGCAGTAGAAGCTTTCTTT. The chain has TRBV7-9 and TRBJ1-1; D gene uncertain. In germline, CDR1 is SEHNR, CDR2 FQNEAQ (reference sequence). This CDR3 is 12 amino acids long. V lost 1 base and J 8 bases, leaving 8 bases between the germline ends.

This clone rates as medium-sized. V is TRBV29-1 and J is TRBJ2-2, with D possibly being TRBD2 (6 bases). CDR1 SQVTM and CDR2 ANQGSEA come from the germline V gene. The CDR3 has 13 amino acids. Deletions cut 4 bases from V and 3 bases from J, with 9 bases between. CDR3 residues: CSVVGEDTGELFF. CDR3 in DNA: TGCAGCGTTGTAGGGGAGGACACCGGGGAGCTGTTTTTT.

CDR3 DNA sequence: TGTACTTCCGGGGGGGGGAGAGAGACCCAGTACTTC. Translation gives CTSGGGRETQYF. The rearrangement links TRBV15 to TRBJ2-5; TRBD2 matches at 8 bases. Germline CDR1 reads LNHNV; CDR2 reads YYDKDF (reference sequence). This CDR3 has 12 amino acids. The whole variable domain, remainder taken from reference TRBV15 and TRBJ2-5, is DAMVIQNPRYQVTQFGKPVTLSCSQTLNHNVMYWYQQKSSQAPKLLFHYYDKDFNNEADTPDNFQSRRPNTSFCFLDIRSPGLGDTAMYLCTSGGGRETQYFGPGTRLLVL.

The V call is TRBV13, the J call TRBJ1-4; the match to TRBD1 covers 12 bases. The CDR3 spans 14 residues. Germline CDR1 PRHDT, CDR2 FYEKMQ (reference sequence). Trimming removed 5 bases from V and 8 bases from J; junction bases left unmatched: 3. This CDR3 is CASSTGQGAEKLFF. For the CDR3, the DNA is TGTGCCAGCAGCACGGGACAGGGGGCGGAAAAACTGTTTTTT.

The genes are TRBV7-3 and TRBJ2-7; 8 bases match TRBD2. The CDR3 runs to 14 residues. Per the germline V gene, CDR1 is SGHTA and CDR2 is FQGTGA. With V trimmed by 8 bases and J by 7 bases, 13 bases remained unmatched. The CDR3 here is CASRGLVGTNEQYF. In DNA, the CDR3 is TGTGCCAGCCGGGGACTAGTAGGGACGAATGAGCAGTACTTC. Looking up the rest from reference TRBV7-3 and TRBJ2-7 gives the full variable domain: GAGVSQTPSNKVTEKGKYVELRCDPISGHTALYWYRQSLGQGPEFLIYFQGTGAADDSGLPNDRFFAVRPEGSVSTLKIQRTERGDSAVYLCASRGLVGTNEQYFGPGTRLTVT.

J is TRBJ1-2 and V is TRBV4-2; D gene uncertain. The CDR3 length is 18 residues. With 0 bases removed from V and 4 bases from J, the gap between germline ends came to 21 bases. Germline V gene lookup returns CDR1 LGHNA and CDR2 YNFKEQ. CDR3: CASSQDTAGGLGGYGYTF. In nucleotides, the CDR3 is TGTGCCAGCAGCCAAGATACGGCAGGCGGATTGGGAGGCTATGGCTACACCTTC.

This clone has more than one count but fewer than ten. The CDR3 DNA sequence: TGTGCCAGCAGCCCCCGACTAGCGGGAGGTTACGAGCAGTACTTC. It codes for CASSPRLAGGYEQYF. The rearrangement links TRBV11-2 to TRBJ2-7, with 13 bases aligning to TRBD2. Germline V gene lookup returns CDR1 SGHAT and CDR2 FQNNGV. The CDR3 extends over 15 amino acids. J gave up 4 bases and V 5 bases, and 5 bases lay outside the gene matches.

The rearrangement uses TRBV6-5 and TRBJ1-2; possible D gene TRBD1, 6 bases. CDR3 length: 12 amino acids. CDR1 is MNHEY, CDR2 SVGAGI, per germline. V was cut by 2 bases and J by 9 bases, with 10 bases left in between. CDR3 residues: CASSYGTPSYTF. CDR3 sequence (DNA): TGTGCCAGCAGTTACGGGACACCTAGCTACACCTTC.

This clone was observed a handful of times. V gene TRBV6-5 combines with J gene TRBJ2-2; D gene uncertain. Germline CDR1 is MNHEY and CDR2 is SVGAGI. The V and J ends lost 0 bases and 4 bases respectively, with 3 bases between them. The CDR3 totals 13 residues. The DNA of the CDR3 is TGTGCCAGCAGTTACTCGAGCACCGGGGAGCTGTTTTTT. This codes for CASSYSSTGELFF.

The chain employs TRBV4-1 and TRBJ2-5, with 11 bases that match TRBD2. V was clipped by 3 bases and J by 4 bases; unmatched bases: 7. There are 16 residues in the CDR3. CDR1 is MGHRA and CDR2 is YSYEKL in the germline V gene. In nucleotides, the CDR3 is TGCGCCAGCAGCCAGGTAGCGGGGGGGATAAGAGAGACCCAGTACTTC. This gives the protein CASSQVAGGIRETQYF.

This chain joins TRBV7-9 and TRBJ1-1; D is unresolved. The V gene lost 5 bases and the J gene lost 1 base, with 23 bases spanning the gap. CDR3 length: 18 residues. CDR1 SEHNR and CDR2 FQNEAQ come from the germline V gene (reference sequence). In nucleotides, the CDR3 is TGTGCCAGCAGCCAAGGGAGAGGCTTTTCTTCGAGGAACACTGAAGCTTTCTTT. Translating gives CASSQGRGFSSRNTEAFF.